This T cell receptor beta chain came from a study of blood T cell repertoires in COVID-19. Study overall: The origin of the acute and convalescent COVID-19 samples was the United States, Italy and Spain. In each case, the material was cDNA or gDNA derived from T cells, B-cell-depleted T cells, or PBMCs.

Profiling relied on immunoSEQ multiplex PCR, and the TCRdb table lists in-frame clones only, not all of them. The sample shows 200,000 to 300,000 clones, around nine tenths of them seen only once. The age range of participants was 18 to 89 years, with residence in more than 20 US areas. This CDR3 is built from 14 residues. V was shortened by 6 bases and J by 3 bases, with 14 bases between the two germline ends. Looked up from germline, CDR1 is MNHEY and CDR2 is SVGAGI. The TCR was taken from a woman aged 18-30 years who had recovered from COVID-19. Specimen: PBMCs or T cells enriched from blood (not recorded which). The chain couples TRBV6-5 to TRBJ1-1; weak D call: TRBD1 (6 bases). DNA of the CDR3: TGTGCCAGCAGAGCTACAGGGAGGGACACTGAAGCTTTCTTT. It codes for CASRATGRDTEAFF.